The rows below give T cell receptor beta chains drawn from one sample of a study of radiotherapy plus CTLA-4 blockade in lung cancer. Only in-frame clones appear in the TCRdb table, and some are missing; sequencing was by immunoSEQ multiplex PCR. Altogether more than 75,000 clones are present, around 74% being singletons, with the ten largest covering around 2.8%. This specimen consisted of peripheral blood, obtained from a patient treated with radiotherapy plus ipilimumab. Source of these receptors: a human donor with non-small cell lung cancer who had a partial response to radiotherapy plus ipilimumab. Some clones in this sample may be carry-over from other donors' samples. CDR3s include the opening cysteine and the closing phenylalanine or tryptophan. A D gene is named only where the DNA matches it firmly. Clone size is given for some rows only: seen once, a few or many times, or a class if the clone is expanded.

>TRBV5-6|few|TRBD1|TRBJ1-5
TGTGCCAGCAGCCTCACCTCCGGGACAGGTATACGCAATCAGCCCCAGCATTTT
CASSLTSGTGIRNQPQHF
>TRBV11-2|NA|NA|TRBJ1-1
TGTGCCAGCAGCCTTGGACACAACACTGAAGCTTTCTTT
CASSLGHNTEAFF
>TRBV7-3|few|NA|TRBJ2-5
TGTGCCAGCAGCTTAACGGACTACCCCGGGGAGACCCAGTACTTC
CASSLTDYPGETQYF
>TRBV10-3|NA|NA|TRBJ2-7
TGTGCCATCAGTGACGGACAGCTACCCAAACAAGTCTTC
CAISDGQLPKQVF
>TRBV5-1|NA|TRBD1|TRBJ1-2
TGCGCCAGCAGCGCCGGGACAGTAAACTATGGCTACACCTTC
CASSAGTVNYGYTF
>TRBV11-3|NA|NA|TRBJ2-1
TGTGCCAGCAGCTTAGTATACAATGAGCAGTTCTTC
CASSLVYNEQFF
>TRBV14|NA|TRBD1|TRBJ1-2
TGTGCCAGCAGCCCCTCGACAGGGATAGGATATGGCTACACCTTC
CASSPSTGIGYGYTF
>TRBV2|NA|TRBD2|TRBJ2-5
TGTGCCAGCAGTGAAGCGAAGACTAGCGGGAGAGGATCCCTACGACAAGAGACCCAGTACTTC
CASSEAKTSGRGSLRQETQYF
>TRBV10-3|NA|NA|TRBJ2-5
TGTGCCATCAGTGAGTCGAGTGTCGGCCAAGAGACCCAGTACTTC
CAISESSVGQETQYF
>TRBV6-1|NA|TRBD1|TRBJ2-2
TGTGCCAGCAGTAGACAGGGGACGACCGGGGAGCTGTTTTTT
CASSRQGTTGELFF
>TRBV7-3|NA|NA|TRBJ1-2
TGTGCCAGCAGCCGGGACCGATGGGAGGATGGCTACACCTTC
CASSRDRWEDGYTF
>TRBV5-8|NA|NA|TRBJ2-2
TGTGCCAGCAGCTTGGGGGTCGGGACACAGAACACCGGGGAGCTGTTTTTT
CASSLGVGTQNTGELFF
>TRBV4-2|NA|NA|TRBJ2-2
TGTGCCAGCAGCCGAACCCCGACTAGGGCGAACACCGGGGAGCTGTTTTTT
CASSRTPTRANTGELFF
>TRBV7-2|NA|NA|TRBJ2-1
TGTGCCAGCAGTCCCCGGAGGGGGACAGCCTTCTACAATGAGCAGTTCTTC
CASSPRRGTAFYNEQFF
>TRBV27|NA|TRBD1|TRBJ1-6
TGTGCCAGCAGCCTCGCAGCTGGCAGGGGGCCTTCACCCCTCCACTTT
CASSLAAGRGPSPLHF
>TRBV5-8|few|TRBD1|TRBJ2-5
TGTGCCAGCAGCCTGGGACAGGGTAGTAGGGAGACCCAGTACTTC
CASSLGQGSRETQYF
>TRBV5-1|NA|NA|TRBJ2-1
TGCGCCAGCAGCTGGCAGAGGAATGAGCAGTTCTTC
CASSWQRNEQFF
>TRBV7-9|NA|TRBD2|TRBJ2-7
TGTGCCAGCAGCTCTGGACTAGCGGGGGTCTACGAGCAGTACTTC
CASSSGLAGVYEQYF
>TRBV6-1|NA|NA|TRBJ1-1
TGTGCCACCCGTAATCGAAATGGGGCCACTGAAGCTTTCTTT
CATRNRNGATEAFF
>TRBV2|NA|NA|TRBJ2-7
TGTGCCAGCAGTGAAGTAAAGCAATACGAGCAGTACTTC
CASSEVKQYEQYF
>TRBV2|NA|NA|TRBJ2-5
TGTGCCAGCTCTCCCAAGGGGCAGACCCAAGAGACCCAGTACTTC
CASSPKGQTQETQYF
>TRBV14|NA|TRBD2|TRBJ2-5
TGTGCCAGCACCCGATCTAGCGGGGTCCAAGAGACCCAGTACTTC
CASTRSSGVQETQYF
>TRBV11-3|NA|NA|TRBJ1-1
TGTGCCAGCAGCCCAGGATACAGTGAAGCTTTCTTT
CASSPGYSEAFF
>TRBV4-1|NA|TRBD1|TRBJ2-1
TGCGCCAGCAGGATACGACAGGGATCCTACAATGAGCAGTTCTTC
CASRIRQGSYNEQFF
>TRBV7-3|NA|NA|TRBJ1-1
TGTGCCAGCAGCTTTAGGAACACTGAAGCTTTCTTT
CASSFRNTEAFF
>TRBV18|NA|TRBD1|TRBJ2-7
TGTGCCAGCTCACCAAGGGCTGGGACAGGACCCTACGAGCAGTACTTC
CASSPRAGTGPYEQYF
>TRBV29-1|NA|NA|TRBJ1-4
TGCAGCGTAGAAGACAGTAATGAAAAACTGTTTTTT
CSVEDSNEKLFF
>TRBV5-6|once|NA|TRBJ2-7
TGTGCCAGCAGCTTGCCGGGGACCTACGAGCAGTACTTC
CASSLPGTYEQYF
>TRBV6-1|few|NA|TRBJ1-3
TGTGCCAGCGGACTGCACTCTGGAAACACCATATATTTT
CASGLHSGNTIYF
>TRBV4-3|NA|NA|TRBJ1-2
TGCGCCAGCAGTATCGCGGGGGATGCTAACTATGGCTACACCTTC
CASSIAGDANYGYTF
>TRBV5-5|NA|TRBD2|TRBJ2-7
TGTGCCAGCAGCTTGGGAGCGGGAGGGCCATACGAGCAGTACTTC
CASSLGAGGPYEQYF
>TRBV5-5|NA|NA|TRBJ1-2
TGTGCCAGCAGCCCCCACACCGGGACACCGGCGGGTGGCTACACCTTC
CASSPHTGTPAGGYTF
>TRBV28|NA|NA|TRBJ2-7
TGTGCCAGCAGTGGGAGTGGGCCGGGACTCCCTCTCGGGTACTTC
CASSGSGPGLPLGYF
>TRBV28|few|NA|TRBJ2-7
TGTGCCAGCACCCCGGGACAATTCTACGAGCAGTACTTC
CASTPGQFYEQYF